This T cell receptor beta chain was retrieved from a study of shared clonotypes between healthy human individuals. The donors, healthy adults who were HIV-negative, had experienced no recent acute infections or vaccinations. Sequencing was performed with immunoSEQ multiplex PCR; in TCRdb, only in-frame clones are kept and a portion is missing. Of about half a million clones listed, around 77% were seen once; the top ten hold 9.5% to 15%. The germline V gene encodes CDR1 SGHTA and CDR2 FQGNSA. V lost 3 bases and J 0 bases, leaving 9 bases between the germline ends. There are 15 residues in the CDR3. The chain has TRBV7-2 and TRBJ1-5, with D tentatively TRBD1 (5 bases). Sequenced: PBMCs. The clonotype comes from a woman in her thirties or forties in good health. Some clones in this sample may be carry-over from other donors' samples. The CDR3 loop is CASSFMGDSNQPQHF. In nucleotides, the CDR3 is TGTGCCAGCAGCTTCATGGGGGATAGCAATCAGCCCCAGCATTTT. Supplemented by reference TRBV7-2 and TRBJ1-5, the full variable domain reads GAGVSQSPSNKVTEKGKDVELRCDPISGHTALYWYRQSLGQGLEFLIYFQGNSAPDKSGLPSDRFSAERTGGSVSTLTIQRTQQEDSAVYLCASSFMGDSNQPQHFGDGTRLSIL.